This is a list of T cell receptor beta chains from one sample in a study of T-cell memory formation after mild COVID-19. TCRdb fed the 5' RACE reads into MiXCR, producing one record per CDR3 protein. The sample has some 320,000 distinct CDR3 sequences; about a sixth are singletons. The sample taken for sequencing was PBMCs or a T cell subset sorted from them (not recorded which). The receptor source for this set is a man between 18 and 35 years old who had mild COVID-19 (a few samples of this study predate the infection). Cell type and time point are not known. Each CDR3 is given with its conserved first and last residue.

V gene | CDR3 protein
TRBV7-6 | CASSLARQANTGELFF
TRBV9 | CASSVGGGDNEQFF
TRBV5-1 | CASSLEGHTQYF
TRBV5-1 | CASSQLGTGQETQYF
TRBV6-6 | CASSPAGGEQFF
TRBV27 | CASSHTRQGVQPQHF
TRBV19 | CASSTPPNQPQHF
TRBV5-1 | CASSLEQGRGYTF
TRBV4-2 | CASSPREVAGGTDTQYF
TRBV6-1 | CASSVQGGIYTEAFF
TRBV20-1 | CSAIMRQGRSYNEQFF
TRBV20-1 | CSASQSTYGYTF
TRBV12-3/TRBV12-4 | CASTNRETQYF
TRBV6-6 | CASSYRGRGQETQYF
TRBV18 | CASSPRDRVNSPLHF
TRBV12-3/TRBV12-4 | CASSLTPTRRGGTQYF
TRBV20-1 | CSARPHSQETQYF
TRBV3-1 | CASSQTQTGGLGYTF
TRBV7-3 | CASSFGGGEDTQYF
TRBV13 | CASSRSRIEQFF
TRBV5-6 | CASSLKGWSPLHF
TRBV20-1 | CSARVPEETDYEQYF
TRBV12-3/TRBV12-4 | CASSQQGPQTQYF
TRBV28 | CASSFESGGGTDTQYF
TRBV7-3 | CASSSTGYTGELFF
TRBV12-3/TRBV12-4 | CASSLAVNTEAFF
TRBV12-3/TRBV12-4 | CASTQSGTGRTDTQYF
TRBV12-3/TRBV12-4 | CASSLRGLGYTF
TRBV7-2 | CASSLADVGNTQYF
TRBV11-2 | CASSKPVLAKGDTQYF
TRBV7-8 | CASSLSSGRTNYGYTF
TRBV7-8 | CASSLTGNQPQHF
TRBV12-3/TRBV12-4 | CASSSGRIGTDTQYF
TRBV5-4 | CASSKTGEYQETQYF
TRBV4-3 | CASSQAQGVGETQYF
TRBV7-9 | CASSLLSEVNEQFF